The T cell receptor beta chain described here comes from a study of shared clonotypes between healthy human individuals. The method was immunoSEQ multiplex PCR; TCRdb's version includes in-frame clones alone and lacks a portion of them. The table has a few hundred thousand clones, around 95% seen once; the top ten hold 0.11%. Findings of the study overall: Among a handful of donors, about 4.6% of naive CD4 clonotypes were found in common. Lower generation probabilities were found for non-shared clonotypes than for those shared by all four donors. Rarefaction showed sorted-subset sequencing was incomplete despite large depth. Specimens sampled were limited to blood, with tissue repertoires likely differing.

Details on this clone: Its antigen is not identified.

The V and J ends lost 5 bases and 7 bases, in that order; junction bases with no gene match: 8. The CDR3 length is 15 residues. Germline CDR1 is WNHNN and CDR2 is SYGVQD (reference sequence). CD45RO-negative cells were positively selected for CCR7, leaving out terminally differentiated effector memory CD45RA+ cells. The origin of this receptor is a woman under 40 in good health. Specimen: naive CD8+ T cells sorted from blood. V and J are TRBV10-1 and TRBJ2-2, with TRBD1 matching 9 bases. The chain's CDR3 is CASSPGTGRFGELFF. The CDR3 bases are TGCGCCAGCAGTCCCGGGACAGGGCGGTTCGGGGAGCTGTTTTTT.